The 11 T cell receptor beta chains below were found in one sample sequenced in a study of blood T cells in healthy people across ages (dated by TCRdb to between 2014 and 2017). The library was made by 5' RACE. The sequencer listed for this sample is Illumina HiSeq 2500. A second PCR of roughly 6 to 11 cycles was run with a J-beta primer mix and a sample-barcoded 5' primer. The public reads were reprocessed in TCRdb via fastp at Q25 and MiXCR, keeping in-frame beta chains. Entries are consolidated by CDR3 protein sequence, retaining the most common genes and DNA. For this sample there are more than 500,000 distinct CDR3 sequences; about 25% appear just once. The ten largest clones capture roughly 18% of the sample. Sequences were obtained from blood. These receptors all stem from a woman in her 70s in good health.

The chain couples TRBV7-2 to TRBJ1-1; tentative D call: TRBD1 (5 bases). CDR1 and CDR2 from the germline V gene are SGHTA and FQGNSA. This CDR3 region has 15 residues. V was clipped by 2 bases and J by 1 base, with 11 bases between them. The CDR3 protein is CASSLQIQGNTEAFF. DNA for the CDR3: TGTGCCAGCAGCTTACAGATTCAGGGGAACACTGAAGCTTTCTTT.

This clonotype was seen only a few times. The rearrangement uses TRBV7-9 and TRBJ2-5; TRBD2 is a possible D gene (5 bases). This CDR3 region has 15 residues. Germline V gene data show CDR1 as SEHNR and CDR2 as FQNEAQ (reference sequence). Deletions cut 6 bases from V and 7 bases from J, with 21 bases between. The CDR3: CASSVGSGRGGTQYF. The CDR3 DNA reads TGTGCCAGCAGTGTGGGCAGCGGCCGTGGAGGGACCCAGTACTTC.

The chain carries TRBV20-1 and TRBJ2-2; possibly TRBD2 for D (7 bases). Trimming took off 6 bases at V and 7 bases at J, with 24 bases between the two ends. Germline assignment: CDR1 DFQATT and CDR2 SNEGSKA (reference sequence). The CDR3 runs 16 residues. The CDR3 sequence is CSASRNARGQNGELFF. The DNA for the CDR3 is TGCAGTGCCTCCAGGAATGCGCGGGGGCAAAACGGGGAGCTGTTTTTT.

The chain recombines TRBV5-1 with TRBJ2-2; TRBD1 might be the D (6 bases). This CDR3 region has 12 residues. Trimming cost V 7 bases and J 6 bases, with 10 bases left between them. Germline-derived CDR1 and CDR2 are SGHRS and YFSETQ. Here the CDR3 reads CASPGTSGELFF. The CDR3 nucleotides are TGCGCCAGCCCAGGGACATCCGGGGAGCTGTTTTTT. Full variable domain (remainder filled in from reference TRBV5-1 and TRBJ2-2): KAGVTQTPRYLIKTRGQQVTLSCSPISGHRSVSWYQQTPGQGLQFLFEYFSETQRNKGNFPGRFSGRQFSNSRSEMNVSTLELGDSALYLCASPGTSGELFFGEGSRLTVL.

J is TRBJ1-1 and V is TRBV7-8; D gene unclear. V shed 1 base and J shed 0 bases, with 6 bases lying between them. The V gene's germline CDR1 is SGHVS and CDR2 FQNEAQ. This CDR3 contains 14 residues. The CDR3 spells CASSLGHVNTEAFF. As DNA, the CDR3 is TGTGCCAGCAGCTTAGGACACGTGAACACTGAAGCTTTCTTT. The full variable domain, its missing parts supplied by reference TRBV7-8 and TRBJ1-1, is GAGVSQSPRYKVAKRGQDVALRCDPISGHVSLFWYQQALGQGPEFLTYFQNEAQLDKSGLPSDRFFAERPEGSVSTLKIQRTQQEDSAVYLCASSLGHVNTEAFFGQGTRLTVV.

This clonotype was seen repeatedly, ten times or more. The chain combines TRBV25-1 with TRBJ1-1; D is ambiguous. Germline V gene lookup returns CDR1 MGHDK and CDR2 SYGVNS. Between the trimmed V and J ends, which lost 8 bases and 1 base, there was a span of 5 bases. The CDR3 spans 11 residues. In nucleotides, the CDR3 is TGTGCCAGCGAATGGAACACTGAAGCTTTCTTT. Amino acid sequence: CASEWNTEAFF.

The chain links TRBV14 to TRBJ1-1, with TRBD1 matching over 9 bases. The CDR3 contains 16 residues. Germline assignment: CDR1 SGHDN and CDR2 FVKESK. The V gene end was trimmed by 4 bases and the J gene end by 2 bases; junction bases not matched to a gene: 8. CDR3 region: CASSLGQGSQNTEAFF. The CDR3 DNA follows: TGTGCCAGCAGCCTAGGACAGGGGAGTCAAAACACTGAAGCTTTCTTT.

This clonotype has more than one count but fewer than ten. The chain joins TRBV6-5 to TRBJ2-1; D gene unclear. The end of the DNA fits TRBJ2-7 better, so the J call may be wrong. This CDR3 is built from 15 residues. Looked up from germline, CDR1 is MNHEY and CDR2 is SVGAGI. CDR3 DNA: TGTGCCAGCAGTTACTCTTTCGACACTTCCTACGAGCAGTACTTC. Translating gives CASSYSFDTSYEQYF.

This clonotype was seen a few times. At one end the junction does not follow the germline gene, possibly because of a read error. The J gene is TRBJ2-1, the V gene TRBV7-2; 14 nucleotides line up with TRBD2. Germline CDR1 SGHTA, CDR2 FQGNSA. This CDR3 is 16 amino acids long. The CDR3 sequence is CASSLGTSGGQETRYF. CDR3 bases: TGTGCCAGCAGCCTGGGGACTAGCGGGGGCCAAGAGACCCGGTACTTC. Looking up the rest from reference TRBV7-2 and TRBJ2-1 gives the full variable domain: GAGVSQSPSNKVTEKGKDVELRCDPISGHTALYWYRQSLGQGLEFLIYFQGNSAPDKSGLPSDRFSAERTGGSVSTLTIQRTQQEDSAVYLCASSLGTSGGQETRYFGPGTRLTVL.

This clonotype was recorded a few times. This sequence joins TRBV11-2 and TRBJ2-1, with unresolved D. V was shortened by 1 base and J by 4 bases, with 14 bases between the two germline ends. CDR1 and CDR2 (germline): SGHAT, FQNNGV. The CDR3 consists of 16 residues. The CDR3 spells CASSLVIFKGYNEQFF. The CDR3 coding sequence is TGTGCCAGCAGCTTAGTAATCTTTAAGGGATACAATGAGCAGTTCTTC.

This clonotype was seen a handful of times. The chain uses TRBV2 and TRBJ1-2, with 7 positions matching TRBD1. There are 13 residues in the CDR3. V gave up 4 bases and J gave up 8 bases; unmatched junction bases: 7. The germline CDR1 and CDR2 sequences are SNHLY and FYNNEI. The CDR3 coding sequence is TGTGCCAGCAGTGTCGACAGGGATGGCGGCTACACCTTC. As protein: CASSVDRDGGYTF.